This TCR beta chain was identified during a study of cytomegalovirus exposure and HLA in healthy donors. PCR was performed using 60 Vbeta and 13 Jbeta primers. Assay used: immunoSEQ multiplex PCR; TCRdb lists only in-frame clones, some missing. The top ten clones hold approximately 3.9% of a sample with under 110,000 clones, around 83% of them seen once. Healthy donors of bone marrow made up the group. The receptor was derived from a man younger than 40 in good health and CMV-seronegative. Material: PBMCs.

The CDR3 nucleotides read TGCGCCAGCTCCAAGGGGCCACAGGGTGAGCAGTTCTTC. This gives the protein CASSKGPQGEQFF. The chain has TRBV4-3 and TRBJ2-1; a possible D gene is TRBD1 (6 bases). Germline V gene sequence: CDR1 LGHNA, CDR2 YSLEER. The CDR3 extends over 13 amino acids. The V end was cut by 8 bases, the J end by 9 bases, with 17 bases between.